This T cell receptor (beta chain) was obtained from a study of human T cells and chemical hapten exposure. Turning to the study itself: All patients underwent weekly scalp dosing with diphenylcyclopropenone for the full roughly 24-week study. After 6 days, upper back 0.01% DPC patch tests were scored.

Documented time point: pre-sensitization, week 0. As to treatment: therapeutic diphenylcyclopropenone sensitization with weekly scalp DPC. Total RNA was isolated from unfractionated whole blood. CDR3 length: 13 amino acids. V lost 0 bases and J lost 5, with 6 bases in between. Germline V gene sequence: CDR1 MNHEY, CDR2 SVGAGI. Findings and limits, study-wide: No change in TCRs above 1 in 1000 frequency was produced by DPC sensitization. Positively correlated with patch test score were the counts of PT1 expanded TCRs.

Details on this clonotype: The antigen is undetermined.

TCRdb reanalysed the RACE reads using MiXCR and keeps one entry per CDR3 protein. Of about 55,000 distinct CDR3 sequences listed, roughly a tenth are singletons. The sequencing here drew on whole blood, taken in connection with sensitization to the hapten diphenylcyclopropenone (DPC). The chain combines TRBV6-5 with TRBJ2-3; D unclear. The sequence was obtained from a woman aged 25-40 years with alopecia areata. Some clones in this sample may be carry-over from other donors' samples. The CDR3 DNA reads as TGTGCCAGCAGTTACTCGAAGGAAGATACGCAGTATTTT. As protein: CASSYSKEDTQYF.